Given below is one TCR beta chain in context. The antigen is unknown. These data originate in a study of lymphopenia after photon versus proton radiotherapy. Regarding the study as a whole: Authors raise, but do not show, better survival with proton therapy. Under photons, naive T cells and diversity fell while effector/memory populations rose. In patients who died, overall survival fell as post-nadir TCR diversity dropped more. Oligoclonal CD8+ Temra expansion after nadir drove photon patients' diversity drop.

The protocol was immunoSEQ multiplex PCR, while the TCRdb copy is restricted to in-frame clones and leaves out a portion. The sample lists about 160,000 clones; 70% to 90% were seen once. CDR3 length equals 14 residues. Germline CDR1 and CDR2: ENHRY and SYGVKD. Trimming took 3 bases from V and 0 from J, leaving 8 bases between them. V and J are TRBV10-3 and TRBJ1-1, with D perhaps TRBD1 (5 bases). This TCR derives from a man aged 50 or older with gastric cancer. The sample was peripheral blood, taken from a patient treated with photon-based radiotherapy. Here the CDR3 DNA reads TGTGCCATCAGTGACCGACAGCTGAACACTGAAGCTTTCTTT. This sequence encodes CAISDRQLNTEAFF.